This is a list of T cell receptor beta chains from one sample in a study of shared clonotypes between healthy human individuals. TCRdb's table, derived via immunoSEQ multiplex PCR, lists solely in-frame clones and lacks some. The table records around 690,000 clones, roughly 87% of them present only once. Sequences were obtained from memory CD8+ T cells from PBMCs. The origin of the receptors is a man aged 18-30 years in good health. Some clones in this sample may be carry-over from other donors' samples. Both conserved end residues are part of each CDR3. Fields, in order: clone size, D gene, V gene, J gene, CDR3 DNA, CDR3 protein. A D gene is named only where the DNA matches it firmly. Rows may omit the clone size; those that give it use once, few, many or a size class.

once,TRBD2,TRBV7-9,TRBJ2-1,TGTGCCAGCAGCTTGGCTAGCGGGACCAACAATGAGCAGTTCTTC,CASSLASGTNNEQFF
NA,TRBD2,TRBV5-8,TRBJ2-1,TGTGCCAGCAGCTTGGAAGCGGGGGTCAATGAGCAGTTCTTC,CASSLEAGVNEQFF
NA,NA,TRBV5-1,TRBJ2-2,TGCGCCAGCAGCTTGGAAGCACAGGGTAGGGTCGGCGGGGAGCTGTTTTTT,CASSLEAQGRVGGELFF
NA,NA,TRBV20-1,TRBJ2-1,TGCAGTGCTAGAGATCCATATGAGCAGTTCTTC,CSARDPYEQFF
once,NA,TRBV9,TRBJ2-7,TGTGCCAGCAGCGTAGGGCAGAGCTCCTACGAGCAGTACTTC,CASSVGQSSYEQYF
few,NA,TRBV19,TRBJ1-5,TGTGCCTCTTTTGCTGTCGGTCAGCCCCAGCATTTT,CASFAVGQPQHF
NA,NA,TRBV15,TRBJ2-7,TGTGCCACCAGCAGACGATCCTCCTACGAGCAGTACTTC,CATSRRSSYEQYF
NA,TRBD1,TRBV5-5,TRBJ1-2,TGTGCCAGCAGCTCACCGGGACAGGGGCCGGACTACACCTTC,CASSSPGQGPDYTF
NA,NA,TRBV13,TRBJ1-4,TGTGCCAGCAGGTTGGCAGTCCTCAGTGAAAAACTGTTTTTT,CASRLAVLSEKLFF
NA,NA,TRBV4-3,TRBJ2-2,TGCGCCAGCAGCCAATCCGTAGGGAACACCGGGGAGCTGTTTTTT,CASSQSVGNTGELFF
NA,NA,TRBV28,TRBJ2-2,TGTGCCAGCGGGGACGGAGCCGTCGGCACCGGGGAGCTGTTTTTT,CASGDGAVGTGELFF
NA,NA,TRBV7-6,TRBJ2-3,TGTGCCAGCAGCTCCACGTACACAGATACGCAGTATTTT,CASSSTYTDTQYF
NA,NA,TRBV28,TRBJ1-5,TGTGCCAGCAGCCCCTCGGAGCCCCAGCATTTT,CASSPSEPQHF
NA,NA,TRBV28,TRBJ2-7,TGTGCCAGCAGTTTATACCTTGCCGAGCAGTACTTC,CASSLYLAEQYF
NA,NA,TRBV30,TRBJ1-1,TGTGCCTGGAGTGCCTCAGGGGAGGGTGAAGCTTTCTTT,CAWSASGEGEAFF
NA,TRBD2,TRBV27,TRBJ2-1,TGTGCCAGCAGTCCGGCTAGCGGGCTTTACAATGAGCAGTTCTTC,CASSPASGLYNEQFF
NA,NA,TRBV7-9,TRBJ1-1,TGTGCCAGCAGCTTAGTGGGAGTGAACACTGAAGCTTTCTTT,CASSLVGVNTEAFF
NA,NA,TRBV6-5,TRBJ1-3,TGTGCCAGCAGAGAAACCGGGACACCTGGAAACACCATATATTTT,CASRETGTPGNTIYF
NA,NA,TRBV6-1,TRBJ2-7,TGTGCCAGCAGTGAAGGGGTGACGAGGGTAGCCTACGAGCAGTACTTC,CASSEGVTRVAYEQYF
NA,NA,TRBV29-1,TRBJ2-5,TGCAGCGTTGGGCCCCCCGGCCCTAGGGGGGGGTACCAAGAGACCCAGTACTTC,CSVGPPGPRGGYQETQYF
NA,NA,TRBV7-9,TRBJ2-1,TGTGCCAGCAGCCCCCCAGGGACGGGCCTTCACAATGAGCAGTTCTTC,CASSPPGTGLHNEQFF
NA,TRBD2,TRBV25-1,TRBJ2-7,TGTGCCAGCAGTGAATATAGAGCGGGAGGCACCTACGAGCAGTACTTC,CASSEYRAGGTYEQYF
NA,NA,TRBV2,TRBJ1-1,TGTGCCAGCAGTGAGGGCCCAGGGAGGGTAAACACTGAAGCTTTCTTT,CASSEGPGRVNTEAFF
NA,NA,TRBV21-1,TRBJ1-1,TGTGCCAGCAGCAAACCGGGGGACAGGGGAAATAGGAACACTGAAGCTTTCTTT,CASSKPGDRGNRNTEAFF
NA,TRBD2,TRBV9,TRBJ2-1,TGTGCCAGCAGCGGGGCTAGCGGAAACTACAATGAGCAGTTCTTC,CASSGASGNYNEQFF
NA,NA,TRBV2,TRBJ2-5,TGTGCCAGCAGTGACCTTAGTCCGACTAGTCAAGAGACCCAGTACTTC,CASSDLSPTSQETQYF
NA,NA,TRBV7-6,TRBJ2-1,TGTGCCAGCAGCCTTACGTCCTACGCGGGGATCAATGAGCAGTTCTTC,CASSLTSYAGINEQFF
NA,NA,TRBV14,TRBJ1-1,TGTGCCAGCAGCCCCCTCAGCCTCTCCCCTGAAGCTTTCTTT,CASSPLSLSPEAFF
NA,NA,TRBV9,TRBJ1-3,TGTGCCAGCAGCGTAGGACGGGGTAATGGAAACACCATATATTTT,CASSVGRGNGNTIYF
NA,TRBD2,TRBV18,TRBJ2-7,TGTGCCAGCTCACCACCGCGGCTAGCGGGAGTCTATAACGAGCAGTACTTC,CASSPPRLAGVYNEQYF
NA,TRBD2,TRBV19,TRBJ2-1,TGTGCCAGTAGTATAGTAGCGGGAAAGAGCTCCTACAATGAGCAGTTCTTC,CASSIVAGKSSYNEQFF